Shown below are 19 T cell receptor beta chains from a single sample sequenced in a study of shared clonotypes between healthy human individuals. Measured with immunoSEQ multiplex PCR; TCRdb has only the in-frame clones, and not every one. The sample holds some 360,000 clones, 73% seen once. The sample taken for sequencing was memory CD4+ T cells sorted from blood. Specified subset: CD45RA-negative fraction. The source of these receptors is a young man in good health.

This sequence joins TRBV5-1 and TRBJ2-2; 8 bases align to TRBD1. Trimming removed 4 bases from V and 3 bases from J; junction bases left unmatched: 8. CDR1 and CDR2 (germline): SGHRS, YFSETQ. The CDR3 has 16 amino acids. CDR3 amino acids: CASSPEGQDHTGELFF. DNA of the CDR3: TGCGCCAGCAGCCCGGAGGGACAGGATCACACCGGGGAGCTGTTTTTT.

This chain uses TRBV2 with TRBJ1-5; maybe TRBD1 (5 bases). The CDR3 is 13 amino acids. Per the germline V gene, CDR1 is SNHLY and CDR2 is FYNNEI. V lost 4 bases and J lost 9, with 13 bases in between. CDR3 in DNA: TGTGCCAGCAGTGCTGACAGCCGGGGGCCCCAGCATTTT. This encodes CASSADSRGPQHF.

This chain links TRBV5-6 with TRBJ2-1, with 10 bases that match TRBD2. Germline-derived CDR1 and CDR2 are SGHDT and YYEEEE. V lost 1 base, J lost 8 bases, and 6 bases stayed unmatched. The CDR3 contains 15 residues. As DNA, the CDR3 is TGTGCCAGCAGCTTGACTAGCGGGATTGTGCATGAGCAGTTCTTC. This encodes CASSLTSGIVHEQFF.

V and J are TRBV6-5 and TRBJ1-5, with a weak D call TRBD1 (5 bases). The CDR3 is made up of 15 amino acids. V lost 4 bases and J 2 bases, leaving 12 bases between the germline ends. Germline lookup yields CDR1 MNHEY and CDR2 SVGAGI. The CDR3: CASSWGGGGNQPQHF. CDR3 nucleotide sequence: TGTGCCAGCAGTTGGGGGGGTGGGGGCAATCAGCCCCAGCATTTT.

This clone was found once. The CDR3 DNA reads as TGTGCCAGCAGATTACAGGGTTTTACTGAAGCTTTCTTT. This gives the protein CASRLQGFTEAFF. V and J are TRBV6-5 and TRBJ1-1; D may be TRBD1 (6 bases). Trimming cost V 6 bases and J 5 bases, with 13 bases left between them. Per germline, CDR1 MNHEY and CDR2 SVGAGI. The CDR3 has 13 residues.

V usage is TRBV5-1 and J usage is TRBJ2-3; 16 bases fit TRBD2. Trimming took 4 bases from V and 0 from J; bases not matched to a gene: 5. The CDR3 is 18 amino acids. CDR1 is SGHRS, CDR2 YFSETQ, per germline. The CDR3 here is CASSPGLAGGPSTDTQYF. For the CDR3, the DNA is TGCGCCAGCAGCCCGGGACTAGCGGGAGGGCCTAGCACAGATACGCAGTATTTT.

This clone was seen ten or more times. CDR3 region: CASREQENTEAFF. In DNA form, the CDR3 reads TGCGCCAGCAGGGAACAGGAGAACACTGAAGCTTTCTTT. The chain links TRBV5-1 to TRBJ1-1, with D possibly being TRBD1 (5 bases). Deletions cut 5 bases from V and 1 base from J, with 9 bases between. The CDR3 sequence is 13 residues long. Germline CDR1 reads SGHRS; CDR2 reads YFSETQ.

CDR3 DNA: TGTGCCAGCAGTTCCGGGACAGGGATCGGGGAGCTGTTTTTT. It encodes CASSSGTGIGELFF. V gene TRBV6-1 combines with J gene TRBJ2-2; 9 nucleotides align to TRBD1. With 5 bases clipped from V and 7 bases from J, the junction kept 5 bases outside the gene matches. CDR1 and CDR2 (germline): MNHNS, SASEGT. CDR3 length: 14 amino acids.

The genes are TRBV28 and TRBJ2-7; 9 bases are shared with TRBD2. Germline V gene lookup returns CDR1 MDHEN and CDR2 SYDVKM. The length of the CDR3 is 15 residues. Unmatched junction bases numbered 6, after V lost 4 bases and J lost 2 bases. CDR3 sequence (DNA): TGTGCCAGCAGTTATAGCGGGAGAGGGGCCTACGAGCAGTACTTC. Translating gives CASSYSGRGAYEQYF.

This clone was seen only a few times. The chain links TRBV5-1 to TRBJ1-1; D not certain. Between the trimmed V and J ends, which lost 4 bases and 0 bases, there was a span of 7 bases. Germline CDR1 reads SGHRS; CDR2 reads YFSETQ. This CDR3 comprises 13 residues. CDR3 in amino acids: CASSEILNTEAFF. Written as DNA, the CDR3 is TGCGCCAGCAGCGAGATCTTGAACACTGAAGCTTTCTTT.

This clone was picked up many times. The V and J genes are TRBV11-2 and TRBJ1-1; weak D call: TRBD1 (6 bases). CDR3 size: 16 residues. CDR1 is SGHAT, CDR2 FQNNGV, per germline. Trimming removed 1 base at V and 4 bases at J, with 16 bases between. In DNA, the CDR3 is TGTGCCAGCAGCTTAGTTTGGGGGAACAGGGTCACTGAAGCTTTCTTT. This translates into CASSLVWGNRVTEAFF. Complete variable domain (other parts from reference TRBV11-2 and TRBJ1-1): EAGVAQSPRYKIIEKRQSVAFWCNPISGHATLYWYQQILGQGPKLLIQFQNNGVVDDSQLPKDRFSAERLKGVDSTLKIQPAKLEDSAVYLCASSLVWGNRVTEAFFGQGTRLTVV.

This clone was observed a handful of times. The chain links TRBV18 to TRBJ2-2; the D is unclear. Looked up from germline, CDR1 is KGHSH and CDR2 is LQKENI. V was trimmed by 3 bases and J by 0 bases, leaving 11 bases between them. The CDR3 extends over 16 amino acids. The chain's CDR3 is CASSPGVPSNTGELFF. The DNA for the CDR3 is TGTGCCAGCTCACCTGGTGTACCCTCGAACACCGGGGAGCTGTTTTTT.

The chain joins TRBV29-1 to TRBJ2-1; a weak D match, TRBD1 (6 bases). The CDR3 loop spans 15 amino acids. V was pared by 6 bases and J by 5 bases, with 20 bases between. Germline loops: CDR1 SQVTM, CDR2 ANQGSEA. The CDR3 reads CSVVGQRRLNNEQFF. CDR3 DNA sequence: TGCAGCGTGGTTGGACAGAGGAGGTTGAACAATGAGCAGTTCTTC.

The V call is TRBV15, the J call TRBJ2-1, with D tentatively TRBD2 (6 bases). This CDR3 contains 14 residues. V lost 0 bases to trimming and J lost 8 bases, with 11 bases between them. Germline values: CDR1 LNHNV, CDR2 YYDKDF (reference sequence). CDR3 DNA sequence: TGTGCCACCAGCAGAGAAACTAGCACGTATGAGCAGTTCTTC. Protein sequence: CATSRETSTYEQFF.

V and J are TRBV7-2 and TRBJ2-1; TRBD2 agrees at 8 bases. The CDR3 consists of 14 residues. Trimming removed 5 bases from V and 8 bases from J; junction bases left unmatched: 8. Germline values: CDR1 SGHTA, CDR2 FQGNSA. The CDR3 spells CASSPQRESYEQFF. Written as DNA, the CDR3 is TGTGCCAGCAGCCCCCAGCGGGAGAGCTATGAGCAGTTCTTC.

This clone is medium-sized within its sample. This same CDR3 is encoded by further DNA sequences in the sample. The V call is TRBV10-1, the J call TRBJ2-2; D is uncertain. The CDR3 sequence is 12 residues long. Germline V gives CDR1 WNHNN, CDR2 SYGVQD (reference sequence). Trimming shortened V by 6 bases and J by 1 base, and 3 bases separated the two germline ends. CDR3 protein: CASRRNTGELFF. The CDR3 DNA follows: TGCGCCAGCAGACGGAACACCGGGGAGCTGTTTTTT.

Concerning this clone itself: Compared with germline, one end of the junction differs, possibly owing to a read error. The chain has TRBV15 and TRBJ1-5; D gene unclear. The CDR3 loop spans 12 amino acids. CDR1 and CDR2 (germline): LNHNV, YYDKDF (reference sequence). This chain's CDR3 is CAASDDHQPQHF. For the CDR3, the DNA is TGTGCCGCCAGCGACGATCATCAGCCCCAGCATTTT.

This chain uses TRBV2 with TRBJ2-4; 8 bases match TRBD2. The CDR3 runs to 15 residues. CDR1 and CDR2 (germline): SNHLY, FYNNEI. Trimming took 10 bases from V and 6 from J; bases not matched to a gene: 14. In DNA, the CDR3 is TGTGCCACCGCAAGAGTCAACGGGAGGGCAAACATTCAGTACTTC. Translated, it gives CATARVNGRANIQYF.

The genes are TRBV6-1 and TRBJ1-1; TRBD1 agrees at 7 bases. Germline V gene lookup returns CDR1 MNHNS and CDR2 SASEGT. The CDR3 sequence is 13 residues long. V dropped 5 bases and J dropped 8; count of bases not matched to a gene: 8. The CDR3 region is CASSKTGEGEAFF. Written as DNA, the CDR3 is TGTGCCAGCAGTAAAACAGGGGAAGGCGAAGCTTTCTTT.